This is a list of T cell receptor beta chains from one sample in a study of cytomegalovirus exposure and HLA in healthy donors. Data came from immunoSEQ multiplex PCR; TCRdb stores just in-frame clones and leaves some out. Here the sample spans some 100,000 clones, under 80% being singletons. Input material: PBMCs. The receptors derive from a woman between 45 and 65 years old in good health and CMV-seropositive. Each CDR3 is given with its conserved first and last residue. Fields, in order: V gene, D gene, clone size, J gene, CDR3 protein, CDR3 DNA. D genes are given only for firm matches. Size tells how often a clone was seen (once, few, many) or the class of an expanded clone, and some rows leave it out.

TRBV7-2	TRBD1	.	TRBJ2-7	CASSRDRAYEQYF	TGTGCCAGCAGCAGGGACAGGGCCTACGAGCAGTACTTC
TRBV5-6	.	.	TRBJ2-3	CASSGLRGDTQYF	TGTGCCAGCAGCGGGCTTCGTGGGGATACGCAGTATTTT
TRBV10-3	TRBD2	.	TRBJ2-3	CASTGIAGVTDTQYF	TGTGCCTCAACGGGAATAGCGGGGGTAACAGATACGCAGTATTTT
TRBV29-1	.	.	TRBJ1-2	CSVVGTTQQDYGYTF	TGCAGCGTTGTCGGGACTACCCAGCAGGACTATGGCTACACCTTC
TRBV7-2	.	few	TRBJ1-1	CASSQWAGEAFF	TGTGCCAGCAGCCAATGGGCGGGGGAAGCTTTCTTT
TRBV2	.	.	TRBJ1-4	CASRESTNEKLFF	TGTGCCAGCCGCGAGTCAACTAATGAAAAACTGTTTTTT
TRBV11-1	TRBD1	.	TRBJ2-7	CASGTGGHEQYF	TGTGCCAGCGGGACAGGGGGGCACGAGCAGTACTTC
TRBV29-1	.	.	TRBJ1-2	CSVGSANYGYTF	TGCAGCGTTGGATCGGCTAACTATGGCTACACCTTC
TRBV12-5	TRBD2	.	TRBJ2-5	CASGFRRGGVETQYF	TGTGCTAGTGGGTTTAGGCGGGGGGGCGTGGAGACCCAGTACTTC
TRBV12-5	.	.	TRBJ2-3	CASGFNREGRPDTQYF	TGTGCTAGTGGCTTTAACAGGGAAGGACGACCAGATACGCAGTATTTT
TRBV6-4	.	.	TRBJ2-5	CASSDRETQYF	TGTGCCAGCAGTGATCGTGAGACCCAGTACTTC
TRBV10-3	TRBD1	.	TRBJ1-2	CAISGTGILMGYTF	TGTGCCATCAGTGGGACAGGCATTTTAATGGGCTACACCTTC
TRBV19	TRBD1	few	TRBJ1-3	CASGRQGGNTIYF	TGTGCCAGTGGAAGACAGGGAGGAAACACCATATATTTT
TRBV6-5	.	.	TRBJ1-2	CASSYSAAYYGYTF	TGTGCCAGCAGTTACTCAGCGGCCTACTATGGCTACACCTTC
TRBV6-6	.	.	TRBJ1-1	CASSYSQQGNTEAFF	TGTGCCAGCAGTTACTCTCAACAGGGCAACACTGAAGCTTTCTTT
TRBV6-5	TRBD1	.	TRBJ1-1	CASSLRQGLWVTEAFF	TGTGCCAGCAGTTTAAGACAGGGGTTGTGGGTCACTGAAGCTTTCTTT
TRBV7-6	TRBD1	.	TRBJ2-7	CASSPTGGYEQYF	TGTGCCAGCAGCCCTACAGGGGGGTACGAGCAGTACTTC
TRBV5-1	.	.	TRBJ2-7	CASTPSGTTSYEQYF	TGCGCCAGCACCCCTTCCGGGACAACCTCCTACGAGCAGTACTTC
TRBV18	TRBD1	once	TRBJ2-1	CASSPGTGGVNEQFF	TGTGCCAGCTCCCCCGGGACAGGGGGCGTCAATGAGCAGTTCTTC
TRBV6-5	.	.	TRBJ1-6	CASRPGGEASPLHF	TGTGCCAGCAGACCCGGAGGGGAGGCTTCACCCCTCCACTTT
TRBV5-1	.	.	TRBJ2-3	CASSGGAAITDTQYF	TGCGCCAGCAGCGGAGGAGCGGCCATCACAGATACGCAGTATTTT
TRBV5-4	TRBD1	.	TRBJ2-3	CASSLGTGDYTQYF	TGTGCCAGCAGCCTAGGGACAGGGGACTATACGCAGTATTTT
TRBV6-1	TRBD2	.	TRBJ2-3	CASSAPGGGRVDTQYF	TGTGCCAGCAGTGCCCCTGGCGGGGGGAGGGTAGATACGCAGTATTTT
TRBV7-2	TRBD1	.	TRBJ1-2	CASSPTDRGNYGYTF	TGTGCCAGCAGCCCAACGGACAGGGGAAACTATGGCTACACCTTC
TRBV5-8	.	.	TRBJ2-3	CASRGPDTQYF	TGTGCCAGCAGGGGGCCAGATACGCAGTATTTT
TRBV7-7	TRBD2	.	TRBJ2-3	CASSGAGDTDTQYF	TGTGCCAGCAGCGGGGCGGGGGACACAGATACGCAGTATTTT
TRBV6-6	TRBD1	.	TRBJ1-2	CASSSRDRGIDGYTF	TGTGCCAGCAGTTCTCGGGACAGGGGAATTGATGGCTACACCTTC
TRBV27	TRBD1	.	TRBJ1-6	CASSLIGQGNSPLHF	TGTGCCAGCAGTCTCATCGGACAGGGTAATTCACCCCTCCACTTT
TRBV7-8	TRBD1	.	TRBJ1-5	CASSLSSTGNQPQHF	TGTGCCAGCAGCTTATCTTCGACAGGGAACCAGCCCCAGCATTTT
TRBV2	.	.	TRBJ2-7	CASSERRRYEQYF	TGTGCCAGCAGTGAGAGGCGGCGCTACGAGCAGTACTTC
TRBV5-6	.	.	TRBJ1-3	CASSLTGDSGNTIYF	TGTGCCAGCAGCTTGACAGGTGACTCTGGAAACACCATATATTTT
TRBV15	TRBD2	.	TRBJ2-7	CATSRASGAGGPDEQYF	TGTGCCACCAGCAGAGCCTCAGGGGCGGGAGGGCCGGACGAGCAGTACTTC
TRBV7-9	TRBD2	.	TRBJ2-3	CASSLRLAGGVDTQYF	TGTGCCAGCAGCTTAAGACTAGCGGGAGGAGTAGATACGCAGTATTTT
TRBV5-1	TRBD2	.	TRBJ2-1	CASSLRLAGSSYNEQFF	TGCGCCAGCAGCTTGAGACTAGCGGGGAGCTCCTACAATGAGCAGTTCTTC
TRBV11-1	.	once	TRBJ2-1	CASSFLSSPYNEQFF	TGTGCCAGCAGCTTCCTAAGTTCTCCTTACAATGAGCAGTTCTTC
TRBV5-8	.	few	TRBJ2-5	CASSFLRVNRETQYF	TGTGCCAGCAGCTTCCTCAGGGTGAATAGAGAGACCCAGTACTTC
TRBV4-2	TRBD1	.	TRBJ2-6	CASSQEGQGGGGANVLTF	TGTGCCAGCAGCCAGGAGGGACAGGGAGGCGGAGGGGCCAACGTCCTGACTTTC
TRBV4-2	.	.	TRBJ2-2	CASSQRGEYTGELFF	TGTGCCAGCAGCCAGCGCGGGGAGTACACCGGGGAGCTGTTTTTT
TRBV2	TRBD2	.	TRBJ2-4	CASQQDAGGQNIQYF	TGTGCCAGCCAACAAGACGCGGGGGGTCAAAACATTCAGTACTTC
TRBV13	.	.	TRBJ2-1	CARGAGSYNEQFF	TGTGCCAGGGGGGCCGGCTCCTACAATGAGCAGTTCTTC
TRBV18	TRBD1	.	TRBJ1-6	CASSPDRDSPLHF	TGTGCCAGCTCACCCGACAGGGACTCACCCCTCCACTTT
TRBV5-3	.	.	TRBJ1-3	CARSYGERPGNTIYF	TGTGCCAGAAGCTATGGGGAGCGGCCTGGAAACACCATATATTTT
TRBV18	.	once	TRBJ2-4	CASSPRPGGLAKNIQYF	TGTGCCAGCTCACCGCGTCCCGGGGGGCTTGCCAAAAACATTCAGTACTTC
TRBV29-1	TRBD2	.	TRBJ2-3	CSVDGLAGGSDTQYF	TGCAGCGTTGACGGACTAGCGGGAGGGTCAGATACGCAGTATTTT
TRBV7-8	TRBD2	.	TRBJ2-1	CASRPRLGLAGGNEQFF	TGTGCCAGCAGGCCCCGCCTGGGACTAGCGGGGGGCAATGAGCAGTTCTTC
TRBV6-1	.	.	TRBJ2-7	CASSKGDNLFYEQYF	TGTGCCAGCAGTAAGGGGGACAACCTTTTTTACGAGCAGTACTTC
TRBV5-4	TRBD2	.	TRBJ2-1	CASSFRGRGIYNEQFF	TGTGCCAGCAGCTTCCGCGGGCGGGGGATTTACAATGAGCAGTTCTTC
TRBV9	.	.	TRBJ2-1	CASSAGQLFYNEQFF	TGTGCCAGCAGCGCCGGACAGCTCTTCTACAATGAGCAGTTCTTC
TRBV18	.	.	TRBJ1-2	CASSPPGLYGYTF	TGTGCCAGCTCACCACCGGGACTTTATGGCTACACCTTC
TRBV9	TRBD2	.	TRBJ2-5	CASSVAWLAGAQETQYF	TGTGCCAGCAGCGTAGCTTGGCTAGCGGGGGCCCAAGAGACCCAGTACTTC
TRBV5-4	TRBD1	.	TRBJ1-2	CASSLVGRGLNYGYTF	TGTGCCAGCAGCTTGGTGGGCAGGGGGCTCAACTATGGCTACACCTTC
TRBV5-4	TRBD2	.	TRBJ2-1	CASSWTSGGNEQFF	TGTGCCAGCAGCTGGACTAGCGGGGGCAATGAGCAGTTCTTC
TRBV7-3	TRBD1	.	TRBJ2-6	CASSGQGASGANVLTF	TGTGCCAGCAGCGGTCAGGGGGCCTCTGGGGCCAACGTCCTGACTTTC
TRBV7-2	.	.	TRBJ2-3	CASSRRVEGTQYF	TGTGCCAGCAGCAGGAGGGTAGAGGGGACGCAGTATTTT
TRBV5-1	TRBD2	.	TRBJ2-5	CASSLSRSSGQETQYF	TGCGCCAGCAGCTTGTCTCGTTCTAGCGGCCAAGAGACCCAGTACTTC
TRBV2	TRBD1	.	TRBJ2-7	CASHGTGFPYEQYF	TGTGCCAGCCACGGGACAGGGTTCCCCTACGAGCAGTACTTC
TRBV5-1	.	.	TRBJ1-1	CASSYRGGNTEAFF	TGCGCCAGCAGCTACCGCGGGGGGAACACTGAAGCTTTCTTT
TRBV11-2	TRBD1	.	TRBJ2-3	CASSPRPGTGFRTDTQYF	TGTGCCAGCAGCCCACGTCCCGGGACAGGGTTCAGAACAGATACGCAGTATTTT
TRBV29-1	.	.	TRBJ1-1	CSVVSRAGVTEAFF	TGCAGCGTTGTAAGTAGGGCGGGGGTCACTGAAGCTTTCTTT